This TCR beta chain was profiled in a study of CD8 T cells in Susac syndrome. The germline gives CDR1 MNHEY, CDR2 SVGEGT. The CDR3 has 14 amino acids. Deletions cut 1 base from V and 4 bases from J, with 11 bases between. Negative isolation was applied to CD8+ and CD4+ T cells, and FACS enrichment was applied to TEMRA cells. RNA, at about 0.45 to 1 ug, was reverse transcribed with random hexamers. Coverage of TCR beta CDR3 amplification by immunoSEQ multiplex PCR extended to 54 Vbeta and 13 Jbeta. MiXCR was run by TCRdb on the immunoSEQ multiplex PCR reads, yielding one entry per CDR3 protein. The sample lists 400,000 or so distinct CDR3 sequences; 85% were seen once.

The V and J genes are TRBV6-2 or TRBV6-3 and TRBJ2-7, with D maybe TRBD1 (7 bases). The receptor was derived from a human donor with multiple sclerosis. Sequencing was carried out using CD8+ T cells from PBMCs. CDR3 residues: CASSYLQGRYEQYF. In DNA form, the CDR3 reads TGTGCCAGCAGTTACTTACAGGGGAGGTACGAGCAGTACTTC.